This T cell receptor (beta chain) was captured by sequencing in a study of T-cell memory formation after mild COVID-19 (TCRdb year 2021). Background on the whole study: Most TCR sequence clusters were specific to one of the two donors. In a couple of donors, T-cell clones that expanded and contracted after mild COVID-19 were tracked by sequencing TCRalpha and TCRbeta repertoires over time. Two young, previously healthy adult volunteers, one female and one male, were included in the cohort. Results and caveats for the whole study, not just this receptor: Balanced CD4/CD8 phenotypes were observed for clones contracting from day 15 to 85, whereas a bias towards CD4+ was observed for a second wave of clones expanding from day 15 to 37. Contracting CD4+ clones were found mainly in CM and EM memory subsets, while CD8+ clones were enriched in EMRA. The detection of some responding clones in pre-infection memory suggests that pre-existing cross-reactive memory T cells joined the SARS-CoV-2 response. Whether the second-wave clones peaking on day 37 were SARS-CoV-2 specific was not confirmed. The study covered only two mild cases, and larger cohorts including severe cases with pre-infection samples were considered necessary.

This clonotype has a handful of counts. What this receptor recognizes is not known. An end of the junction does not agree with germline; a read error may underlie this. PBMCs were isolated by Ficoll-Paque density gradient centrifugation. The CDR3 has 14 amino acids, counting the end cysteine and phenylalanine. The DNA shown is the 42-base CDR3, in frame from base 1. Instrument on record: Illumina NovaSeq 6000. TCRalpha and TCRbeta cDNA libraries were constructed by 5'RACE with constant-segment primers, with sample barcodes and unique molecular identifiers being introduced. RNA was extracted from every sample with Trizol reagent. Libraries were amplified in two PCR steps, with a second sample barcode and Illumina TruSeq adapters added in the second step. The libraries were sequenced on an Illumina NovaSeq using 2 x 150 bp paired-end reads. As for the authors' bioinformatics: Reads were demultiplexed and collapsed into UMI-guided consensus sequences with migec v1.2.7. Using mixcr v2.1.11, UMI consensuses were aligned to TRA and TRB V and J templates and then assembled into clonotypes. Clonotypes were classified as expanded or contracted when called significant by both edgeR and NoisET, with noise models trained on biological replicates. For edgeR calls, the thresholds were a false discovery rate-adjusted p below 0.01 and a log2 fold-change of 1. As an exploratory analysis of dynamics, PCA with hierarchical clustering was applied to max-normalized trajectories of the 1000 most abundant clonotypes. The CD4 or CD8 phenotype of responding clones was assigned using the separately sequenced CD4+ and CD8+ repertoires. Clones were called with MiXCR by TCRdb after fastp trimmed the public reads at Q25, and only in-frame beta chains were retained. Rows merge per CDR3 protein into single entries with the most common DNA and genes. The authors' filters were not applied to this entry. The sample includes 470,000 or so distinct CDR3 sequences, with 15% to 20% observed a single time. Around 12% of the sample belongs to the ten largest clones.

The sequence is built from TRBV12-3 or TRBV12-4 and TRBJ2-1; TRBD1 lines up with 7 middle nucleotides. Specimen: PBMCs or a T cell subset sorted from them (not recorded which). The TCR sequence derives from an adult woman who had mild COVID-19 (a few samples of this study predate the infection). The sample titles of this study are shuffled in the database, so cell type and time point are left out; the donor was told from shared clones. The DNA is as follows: TGTGCCAGCAGTTTTTGGGACAGCGAGAATGCGCAGTTCTTC. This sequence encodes CASSFWDSENAQFF.